The 32 T cell receptor beta chains in this list originate from one sample, sequenced in a study of blood T cell repertoires in COVID-19 (dated by TCRdb to about 2020). The protocol used for the library was the immunoSEQ multiplex PCR assay. Imported from immuneACCESS, the table was reduced by TCRdb to in-frame sequences with V and J called. These copies leave out some clones; in studies compared against another copy, an unresolved V gene accounts for under half, and the cause of the remainder is not known. The sample records about 58,000 clones, 85% to 95% of which are singletons. Approximately 4.2% of the sample is taken by the ten largest. The sample comprised peripheral blood. All receptors come from a man in his fifties with active COVID-19.

The chain combines TRBV6-2 or TRBV6-3 with TRBJ1-2; 8 bases match TRBD1. This CDR3 has 14 residues. Germline CDR1 and CDR2: MNHEY and SVGEGT. Losses at the gene ends were 2 bases for V and 4 bases for J; bases not matched to a gene: 3. CDR3 DNA sequence: TGTGCCAGCAGTTACCGGCAGGGGGCCTATGGCTACACCTTC. It codes for CASSYRQGAYGYTF.

This chain links TRBV18 with TRBJ2-4; TRBD1 matches at 8 bases. Germline trimming cut 3 bases from V and 6 bases from J; bases unmatched to any gene: 10. This CDR3 contains 16 residues. Germline CDR1 and CDR2: KGHSH and LQKENI. The CDR3 spells CASSPQSTGDGNIQYF. The CDR3 DNA follows: TGTGCCAGCTCACCCCAATCGACAGGGGACGGAAACATTCAGTACTTC.

The chain employs TRBV9 and TRBJ2-7; 11 nucleotides agree with TRBD1. The CDR3 has 15 amino acids. The junction had 2 bases not matched to a gene; V was cut back by 0 bases and J by 3 bases. In germline, CDR1 is SGDLS, CDR2 YYNGEE. CDR3 sequence reads: CASSVGDRGYYEQYF. CDR3 in DNA: TGTGCCAGCAGCGTAGGGGACAGGGGGTACTACGAGCAGTACTTC.

The chain is built from TRBV28 and TRBJ1-1; D gene ambiguous. Trimming removed 2 bases from V and 4 bases from J, with 11 bases in between. This CDR3 comprises 14 residues. Germline-derived CDR1 and CDR2 are MDHEN and SYDVKM. CDR3 loop: CASSLTEVGTEAFF. The DNA for the CDR3 is TGTGCCAGCAGTTTAACAGAAGTGGGCACTGAAGCTTTCTTT.

The chain recombines TRBV2 with TRBJ1-4, with TRBD1 matching over 8 bases. This CDR3 spans 16 amino acids. The germline CDR1 and CDR2 sequences are SNHLY and FYNNEI. V was clipped by 6 bases and J by 5 bases; unmatched bases: 11. The chain's CDR3 is CASSIDRGSFNEKLFF. The CDR3 nucleotides read TGTGCCAGCAGCATCGACAGGGGATCGTTCAATGAAAAACTGTTTTTT.

The chain links TRBV6-4 to TRBJ1-5, with no clear D. V was cut by 3 bases and J by 6 bases, with 12 bases left in between. Germline V gene data show CDR1 as MRHNA and CDR2 as SNTAGT. There are 14 residues in the CDR3. CDR3 DNA: TGTGCCAGCAGTGAATACCCCGAGGGTCAGCCCCAGCATTTT. This codes for CASSEYPEGQPQHF.

This rearrangement joins TRBV11-3 to TRBJ1-4, with a possible D match to TRBD1 (6 bases). Per germline, CDR1 SGHNT and CDR2 YENEEA. Trimming stripped 5 bases from V and 4 bases from J, with 20 bases between. The CDR3 is made up of 17 amino acids. In nucleotides, the CDR3 is TGTGCCAGCAGCAAAACTGGGTGGGGGCCTCGTAATGAAAAACTGTTTTTT. Its protein product is CASSKTGWGPRNEKLFF.

The genes are TRBV7-2 and TRBJ1-2; perhaps TRBD1 as D (5 bases). The CDR3 sequence is 14 residues long. CDR1 SGHTA and CDR2 FQGNSA come from the germline V gene. Trimming removed 5 bases from V and 0 bases from J, with 10 bases in between. CDR3 DNA: TGTGCCAGCAGCCGCCAGGGAACTAACTATGGCTACACCTTC. Residues: CASSRQGTNYGYTF.

The chain is built from TRBV9 and TRBJ2-5; 11 bases are a match to TRBD1. The V and J ends lost 3 bases and 8 bases, in that order; junction bases with no gene match: 6. CDR3 length: 14 residues. Germline V lookup: CDR1 SGDLS, CDR2 YYNGEE. The CDR3 DNA is TGTGCCAGCAGCGGGACAGGGGGCGGCGGCACCCAGTACTTC. This codes for CASSGTGGGGTQYF.

The chain uses TRBV18 and TRBJ2-7; D not certain. Germline CDR1 KGHSH, CDR2 LQKENI. The CDR3 consists of 14 residues. V was clipped by 3 bases and J by 0 bases, with 9 bases between them. The CDR3 region has the DNA TGTGCCAGCTCACCGGCGGCCAGCTCCTACGAGCAGTACTTC. Translated, it gives CASSPAASSYEQYF.

The CDR3 nucleotides read TGTGCCAGCAGCTTGCAGGGTAATGAAAAACTGTTTTTT. Translating gives CASSLQGNEKLFF. This chain links TRBV11-3 with TRBJ1-4, with a tentative D call TRBD1 (5 bases). V lost 3 bases and J lost 4, with 6 bases in between. The CDR3 has 13 amino acids. In germline, CDR1 is SGHNT, CDR2 YENEEA.

This chain joins TRBV19 and TRBJ2-7; D not resolved. V lost 2 bases and J lost 4, with 12 bases in between. The CDR3 has 14 amino acids. From germline, CDR1 is LNHDA and CDR2 SQIVND (reference sequence). The CDR3 reads CASSIPGRVYEQYF. In DNA form, the CDR3 reads TGTGCCAGTAGTATACCCGGTCGGGTTTACGAGCAGTACTTC.

The chain employs TRBV21-1 and TRBJ2-7; TRBD2, as called in the table, went unchecked against the DNA. TRBV21-1 corresponds to a pseudogene. There are 17 residues in the CDR3. The CDR3 loop reads CASSKRDQRAGSYEQYF. The CDR3 DNA follows: TGTGCCAGCAGCAAAAGGGACCAGCGGGCCGGCTCCTACGAGCAGTACTTC.

The rearrangement uses TRBV12-3 or TRBV12-4 and TRBJ2-7; 12 bases line up with TRBD1. This CDR3 has 13 amino acids. V gave up 7 bases and J gave up 6 bases; unmatched junction bases: 4. This CDR3 reads CASTGQGAGEQYF. CDR3 DNA: TGTGCCAGCACGGGACAGGGGGCCGGCGAGCAGTACTTC.

The chain recombines TRBV6-5 with TRBJ2-2; TRBD2 matches at 8 bases. The V gene's germline CDR1 is MNHEY and CDR2 SVGAGI. Unmatched junction bases numbered 5, after V lost 7 bases and J lost 7 bases. The CDR3 consists of 13 residues. The CDR3 reads CASNTAGGGELFF. The CDR3 DNA sequence: TGTGCCAGCAATACTGCGGGGGGCGGGGAGCTGTTTTTT.

The rearrangement joins TRBV5-4 to TRBJ1-2; 11 positions match TRBD1. The junction had 6 bases not matched to a gene; V was cut back by 4 bases and J by 4 bases. Germline assignment: CDR1 SGHNT and CDR2 YYREEE (reference sequence). The CDR3 covers 15 residues. The CDR3 nucleotides are TGTGCCAGCAGCGCGGACAGGGGGCCTTCCTATGGCTACACCTTC. This translates into CASSADRGPSYGYTF. Variable domain in full (rest from reference TRBV5-4 and TRBJ1-2): ETGVTQSPTHLIKTRGQQVTLRCSSQSGHNTVSWYQQALGQGPQFIFQYYREEENGRGNFPPRFSGLQFPNYSSELNVNALELDDSALYLCASSADRGPSYGYTFGSGTRLTVV.

The genes are TRBV7-9 and TRBJ1-3; D is uncertain. Trimming removed 4 bases from V and 1 base from J, with 11 bases in between. Germline lookup yields CDR1 SEHNR and CDR2 FQNEAQ (reference sequence). There are 15 residues in the CDR3. The CDR3, as DNA: TGTGCCAGCAGCTCATTAGCGGCTTCTGGAAACACCATATATTTT. This translates into CASSSLAASGNTIYF.

The V and J genes are TRBV7-9 and TRBJ2-1, with 10 bases identical to TRBD2. CDR1 and CDR2 (germline): SEHNR, FQNEAQ (reference sequence). The CDR3 covers 15 residues. Trimming took 1 base from V and 10 from J; bases not matched to a gene: 7. The CDR3 here is CASSLGPSGGREQFF. The CDR3 DNA reads as TGTGCCAGCAGCTTAGGTCCTAGCGGGGGACGAGAGCAGTTCTTC.

The chain is built from TRBV19 and TRBJ2-2; TRBD2 agrees at 8 bases. V shed 1 base and J 7 bases; nucleotides not matched to a gene: 2. This CDR3 has 14 residues. CDR1 and CDR2 from the germline V gene are LNHDA and SQIVND (reference sequence). Written as DNA, the CDR3 is TGTGCCAGTAGTATAGCGGGAGGGATCGGGGAGCTGTTTTTT. Its translation: CASSIAGGIGELFF.

The V gene is TRBV6-2 or TRBV6-3, the J gene TRBJ2-2; D is undetermined. CDR3 size: 13 residues. The germline CDR1 and CDR2 sequences are MNHEY and SVGEGT. With 5 bases removed from V and 3 bases from J, the gap between germline ends came to 7 bases. CDR3 region: CASSPSYTGELFF. CDR3 nucleotide sequence: TGTGCCAGCAGTCCCAGTTACACCGGGGAGCTGTTTTTT.

The gene calls are TRBV2 and TRBJ2-2; D is ambiguous. Germline V gene data show CDR1 as SNHLY and CDR2 as FYNNEI. The V gene lost 4 bases and the J gene lost 2 bases, with 14 bases spanning the gap. The CDR3 contains 16 residues. The CDR3 loop reads CASSGASVRNTGELFF. The CDR3 DNA is TGTGCCAGCAGTGGTGCCAGTGTCAGAAACACCGGGGAGCTGTTTTTT.

The rearrangement links TRBV28 to TRBJ1-4; TRBD1 aligns across 9 bases. CDR3 size: 14 residues. V lost 6 bases to trimming and J lost 5 bases; unmatched junction nucleotides: 4. Germline assignment: CDR1 MDHEN and CDR2 SYDVKM. CDR3 sequence reads: CASSRDRENEKLFF. Written as DNA, the CDR3 is TGTGCCAGCAGCCGGGACAGGGAAAATGAAAAACTGTTTTTT.

This clone was recorded only once. The chain links TRBV28 to TRBJ2-1; 9 nucleotides agree with TRBD2. The V and J ends lost 8 bases and 9 bases, in that order; junction bases with no gene match: 11. The CDR3 loop spans 14 amino acids. Germline assignment: CDR1 MDHEN and CDR2 SYDVKM. Written as DNA, the CDR3 is TGTGCCAGCCGGACTAGCGCGAGGAGGAGTGAGCAGTTCTTC. This sequence encodes CASRTSARRSEQFF.

V gene TRBV9 combines with J gene TRBJ2-1; no clear D. V was shortened by 0 bases and J by 5 bases, with 12 bases between the two germline ends. Germline V gene data show CDR1 as SGDLS and CDR2 as YYNGEE. The length of the CDR3 is 15 residues. The CDR3 protein is CASSVGSLLNNEQFF. The DNA for the CDR3 is TGTGCCAGCAGCGTAGGGTCCTTACTTAACAATGAGCAGTTCTTC.

The V and J genes are TRBV5-1 and TRBJ1-2; D is ambiguous. The CDR3 loop spans 16 amino acids. V was pared by 4 bases and J by 3 bases, with 19 bases between. The germline gives CDR1 SGHRS, CDR2 YFSETQ. CDR3 residues: CASSDGSSRSDYGYTF. The CDR3 nucleotides are TGCGCCAGCAGCGACGGGTCCAGTAGGAGCGACTATGGCTACACCTTC.

The chain links TRBV30 to TRBJ1-1, with TRBD1 matching over 7 bases. Germline V CDR1 and CDR2: GTSNPN, SVGIG (reference sequence). CDR3 length: 12 amino acids. V lost 7 bases, J lost 10 bases, and 12 bases stayed unmatched. Here the CDR3 DNA reads TGTGCCTTTAAGGGGGCCTGGGTTGGAGCTTTCTTT. Its translation is CAFKGAWVGAFF.

The chain carries TRBV18 and TRBJ2-1; a possible D gene is TRBD1 (6 bases). The germline CDR1 and CDR2 sequences are KGHSH and LQKENI. This CDR3 has 13 amino acids. The V and J ends lost 6 bases and 6 bases respectively, with 12 bases between them. The CDR3 loop reads CASSPDSINEQFF. The CDR3 DNA reads as TGTGCCAGCTCCCCGGACAGTATCAATGAGCAGTTCTTC.

This clone was seen once. This chain joins TRBV18 and TRBJ2-2, with 7 nucleotides matching TRBD2. Germline trimming cut 2 bases from V and 0 bases from J; bases unmatched to any gene: 3. Germline lookup yields CDR1 KGHSH and CDR2 LQKENI. The CDR3 has 16 amino acids. The CDR3, as DNA: TGTGCCAGCTCACCAGACGGGGGGACGAACACCGGGGAGCTGTTTTTT. This sequence encodes CASSPDGGTNTGELFF.

The chain employs TRBV7-9 and TRBJ2-7; TRBD1 aligns across 9 bases. The CDR3 runs to 14 residues. After removal of 5 bases from V and 4 bases from J, the junction contained 6 bases not matched to a gene. Germline CDR1 is SEHNR and CDR2 is FQNEAQ (reference sequence). The CDR3 protein is CASSQGQGGYEQYF. The CDR3 DNA is TGTGCCAGCAGCCAGGGACAGGGAGGTTACGAGCAGTACTTC.

The gene calls are TRBV1 and TRBJ2-5; TRBD2 is the table's D call and was not checked against the DNA. TRBV1 is classified as a pseudogene. CDR3 length: 16 amino acids. The CDR3 sequence: CTSSQDTIRGVETQYF. CDR3 DNA: TGCACCAGCAGCCAAGATACGATTCGCGGAGTAGAGACCCAGTACTTC.

This chain connects TRBV11-2 to TRBJ2-7; possibly TRBD1 for D (6 bases). The CDR3 is 14 residues long. CDR1 is SGHAT and CDR2 is FQNNGV in the germline V gene. V was trimmed by 1 base and J by 1 base, leaving 8 bases between them. CDR3 protein: CASSLGGGSYEQYF. DNA for the CDR3: TGTGCCAGCAGCTTAGGAGGGGGATCCTACGAGCAGTACTTC.

The V gene is TRBV19, the J gene TRBJ1-2; 10 nucleotides align to TRBD1. The germline V gene has CDR1 LNHDA and CDR2 SQIVND (reference sequence). Germline trimming cut 6 bases from V and 4 bases from J; bases unmatched to any gene: 2. This CDR3 comprises 13 residues. The CDR3 bases are TGTGCCAGTAGCCGGGACAGGGGCTATGGCTACACCTTC. Translation gives CASSRDRGYGYTF.